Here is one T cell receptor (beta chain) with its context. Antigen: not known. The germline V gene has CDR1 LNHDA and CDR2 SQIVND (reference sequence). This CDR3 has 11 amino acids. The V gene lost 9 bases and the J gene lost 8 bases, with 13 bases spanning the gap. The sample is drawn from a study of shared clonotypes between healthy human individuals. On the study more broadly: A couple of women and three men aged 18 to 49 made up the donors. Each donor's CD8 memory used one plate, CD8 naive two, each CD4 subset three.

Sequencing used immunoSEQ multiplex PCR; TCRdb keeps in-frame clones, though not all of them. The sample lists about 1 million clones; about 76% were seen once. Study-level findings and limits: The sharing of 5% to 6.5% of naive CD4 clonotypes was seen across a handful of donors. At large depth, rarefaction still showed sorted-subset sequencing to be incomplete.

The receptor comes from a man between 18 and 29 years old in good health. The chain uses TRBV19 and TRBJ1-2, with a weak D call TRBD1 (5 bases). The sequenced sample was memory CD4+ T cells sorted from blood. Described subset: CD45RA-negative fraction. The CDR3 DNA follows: TGTGCCAGCGGAACGGGGCGAGGCTACACCTTC. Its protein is CASGTGRGYTF.